These T cell receptor beta chains were read from a single sample in a study of response to subunit inactivated influenza vaccine. TCRdb processed the RT-PCR reads anew with MiXCR; each CDR3 protein has one entry. The sample consists of more than 550,000 distinct CDR3 sequences, around 11% of them appearing once. The sample was also reused in another study, on T cells expressing NK-cell markers.

Sequencing used PBMCs from blood, obtained on the day of vaccination. The source of these receptors is a man aged 45-60 years who received an inactivated influenza vaccine. CDR3s include the opening cysteine and the closing phenylalanine or tryptophan. A D gene is named only where the DNA matches it firmly. Expanded clones are given a class, and other clones once, few, many or no size at all.

cdr3_aa: CASSYSRGRGNEQFF
cdr3_nt: TGTGCCAGCAGTTACTCTCGCGGGAGGGGCAATGAGCAGTTCTTC
v_call: TRBV6-2/TRBV6-3
d_call: TRBD2
j_call: TRBJ2-1
clone_size: -

cdr3_aa: CASSLGAGRGQFF
cdr3_nt: TGTGCCAGCAGCTTAGGGGCGGGGAGGGGGCAGTTCTTC
v_call: TRBV7-2
d_call: TRBD2
j_call: TRBJ2-1
clone_size: few

cdr3_aa: CASSLERLGGNTIYF
cdr3_nt: TGCGCCAGCAGCTTGGAGAGACTGGGTGGAAACACCATATATTTT
v_call: TRBV5-1
d_call: -
j_call: TRBJ1-3
clone_size: few

cdr3_aa: CASSPWGASLFHF
cdr3_nt: TGTGCCAGCAGCCCGTGGGGGGCGTCCCTCTTCCACTTT
v_call: TRBV3-1
d_call: -
j_call: TRBJ1-6
clone_size: few

cdr3_aa: CASSESETQYF
cdr3_nt: TGTGCCAGCAGTGAATCGGAGACCCAGTACTTC
v_call: TRBV2
d_call: -
j_call: TRBJ2-5
clone_size: many

cdr3_aa: CASSLPGWGGELFF
cdr3_nt: TGTGCCAGCAGTTTGCCGGGGTGGGGCGGGGAGCTGTTTTTT
v_call: TRBV12-3/TRBV12-4
d_call: -
j_call: TRBJ2-2
clone_size: -

cdr3_aa: CASSNIAGGTYEQYF
cdr3_nt: TGCGCCAGCAGCAACATAGCGGGGGGTACCTACGAGCAGTACTTC
v_call: TRBV4-1
d_call: TRBD2
j_call: TRBJ2-7
clone_size: few

cdr3_aa: CASRKGLQETQYF
cdr3_nt: TGTGCCAGCAGGAAGGGGCTCCAAGAGACCCAGTACTTC
v_call: TRBV6-1
d_call: -
j_call: TRBJ2-5
clone_size: -

cdr3_aa: CASSYSVNGLHSGANVLTF
cdr3_nt: TGTGCCAGCAGTTACTCGGTTAACGGACTTCACTCTGGGGCCAACGTCCTGACTTTC
v_call: TRBV6-5
d_call: -
j_call: TRBJ2-6
clone_size: -

cdr3_aa: CSAGGQSKETQYF
cdr3_nt: TGCAGTGCTGGCGGCCAATCTAAAGAGACCCAGTACTTC
v_call: TRBV20-1
d_call: -
j_call: TRBJ2-5
clone_size: many

cdr3_aa: CASSGVTEETQYF
cdr3_nt: TGTGCCAGCAGCGGGGTTACCGAAGAGACCCAGTACTTC
v_call: TRBV5-5
d_call: -
j_call: TRBJ2-5
clone_size: many

cdr3_aa: CASSLGGQGGADTQYF
cdr3_nt: TGTGCCAGCAGCTTAGGAGGGCAGGGAGGGGCAGATACGCAGTATTTT
v_call: TRBV7-2
d_call: TRBD2
j_call: TRBJ2-3
clone_size: many

cdr3_aa: CASRNDGGVEQFF
cdr3_nt: TGTGCCAGCAGAAACGACGGAGGGGTAGAGCAGTTCTTC
v_call: TRBV12-3/TRBV12-4
d_call: -
j_call: TRBJ2-1
clone_size: many

cdr3_aa: CASSFVSDQPQHF
cdr3_nt: TGTGCCAGCAGCTTTGTGTCGGACCAGCCCCAGCATTTT
v_call: TRBV5-6
d_call: -
j_call: TRBJ1-5
clone_size: few

cdr3_aa: CSAIPTYGYTF
cdr3_nt: TGCAGTGCTATCCCCACCTATGGCTACACCTTC
v_call: TRBV20-1
d_call: -
j_call: TRBJ1-2
clone_size: few

cdr3_aa: CSAMLGQGHNEQFF
cdr3_nt: TGCAGTGCTATGCTGGGACAGGGCCACAATGAGCAGTTCTTC
v_call: TRBV20-1
d_call: TRBD1
j_call: TRBJ2-1
clone_size: -

cdr3_aa: CASSNRDDGAEAFF
cdr3_nt: TGCGCCAGCAGCAACCGGGACGACGGGGCTGAAGCTTTCTTT
v_call: TRBV5-1
d_call: -
j_call: TRBJ1-1
clone_size: -

cdr3_aa: CASSNPLAGGEPPDTQYF
cdr3_nt: TGCGCCAGCAGCAACCCTCTGGCGGGAGGAGAGCCCCCAGATACGCAGTATTTT
v_call: TRBV5-1
d_call: TRBD2
j_call: TRBJ2-3
clone_size: -

cdr3_aa: CASSLDQVGVYNEQFF
cdr3_nt: TGTGCCAGCAGTTTAGATCAGGTGGGGGTTTACAATGAGCAGTTCTTC
v_call: TRBV12-3/TRBV12-4
d_call: -
j_call: TRBJ2-1
clone_size: -

cdr3_aa: CASSYSFSSGISDEQFF
cdr3_nt: TGTGCCAGCAGTTACTCTTTTTCCAGCGGGATATCGGATGAGCAGTTCTTC
v_call: TRBV6-5
d_call: TRBD2
j_call: TRBJ2-1
clone_size: few